Following are 3 T cell receptor beta chains from one sample sequenced in a study of T cell changes during pregnancy in multiple sclerosis. Using immunoSEQ multiplex PCR, the repertoire was profiled, and TCRdb retains in-frame clones only, with some absent. Among tens of thousands of clones listed, almost 95% were seen once. The input for sequencing was peripheral blood, taken in the third trimester of pregnancy. The receptor source for this set is a female donor in good health, enrolled as a control in a pregnancy study.

The V and J genes are TRBV5-6 and TRBJ2-1; a weak D match, TRBD1 (5 bases). The V and J ends lost 2 bases and 5 bases respectively, with 20 bases between them. Per the germline V gene, CDR1 is SGHDT and CDR2 is YYEEEE. This CDR3 has 17 amino acids. The CDR3 sequence: CASSFLGRGSLDNEQFF. The CDR3 DNA sequence: TGTGCCAGCAGCTTCCTTGGAAGGGGCTCGCTCGACAATGAGCAGTTCTTC.

This chain links TRBV2 with TRBJ2-7, with TRBD2 matching 10 bases. V trimming: 8 bases; J trimming: 5 bases; junction bases outside the gene matches: 12. Germline V gene lookup returns CDR1 SNHLY and CDR2 FYNNEI. This CDR3 is 15 amino acids long. The CDR3 DNA is TGTGCCAGCGCACTAGCGGGGTTCGTAGTGGACGAGCAGTACTTC. Protein sequence: CASALAGFVVDEQYF.

The table lists this clone with a count of one. This sequence joins TRBV18 and TRBJ1-4, with 11 bases fitting TRBD1. CDR1 is KGHSH, CDR2 LQKENI, per germline. This CDR3 has 15 amino acids. Germline trimming cut 3 bases from V and 5 bases from J; bases unmatched to any gene: 2. The CDR3 DNA is TGTGCCAGCTCACCGGGGACAGGGGGAAATGAAAAACTGTTTTTT. Translation: CASSPGTGGNEKLFF.